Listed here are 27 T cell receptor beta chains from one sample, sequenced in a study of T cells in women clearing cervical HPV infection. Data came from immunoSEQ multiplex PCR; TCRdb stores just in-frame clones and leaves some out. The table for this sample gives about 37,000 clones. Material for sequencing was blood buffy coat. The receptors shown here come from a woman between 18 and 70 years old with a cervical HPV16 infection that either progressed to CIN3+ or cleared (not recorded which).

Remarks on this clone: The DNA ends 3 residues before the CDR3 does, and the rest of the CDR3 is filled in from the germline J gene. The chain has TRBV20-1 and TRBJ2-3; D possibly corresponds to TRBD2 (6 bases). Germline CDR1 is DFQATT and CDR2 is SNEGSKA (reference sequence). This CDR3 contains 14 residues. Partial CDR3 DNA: TGCAGTGCCGCGATGGGGGGAATGACATCGACG. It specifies CSAAMGGMTST. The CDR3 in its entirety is CSAAMGGMTSTQYF.

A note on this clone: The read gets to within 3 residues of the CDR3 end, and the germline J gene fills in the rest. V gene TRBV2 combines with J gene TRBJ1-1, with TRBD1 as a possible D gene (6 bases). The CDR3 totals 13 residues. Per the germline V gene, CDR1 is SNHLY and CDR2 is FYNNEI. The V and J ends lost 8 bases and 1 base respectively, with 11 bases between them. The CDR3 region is CASRRTANTEAFF. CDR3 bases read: TGTGCCAGCCGAAGGACAGCGAACACTGAA.

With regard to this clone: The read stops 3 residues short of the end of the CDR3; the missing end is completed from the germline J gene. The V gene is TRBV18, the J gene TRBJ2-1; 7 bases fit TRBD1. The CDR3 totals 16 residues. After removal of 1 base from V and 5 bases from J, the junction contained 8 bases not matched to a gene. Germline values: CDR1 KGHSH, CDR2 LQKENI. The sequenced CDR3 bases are TGTGCCAGCTCACCACGGGTGGACAGGATAAACAATGAG. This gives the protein CASSPRVDRINNE. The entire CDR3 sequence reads CASSPRVDRINNEQFF.

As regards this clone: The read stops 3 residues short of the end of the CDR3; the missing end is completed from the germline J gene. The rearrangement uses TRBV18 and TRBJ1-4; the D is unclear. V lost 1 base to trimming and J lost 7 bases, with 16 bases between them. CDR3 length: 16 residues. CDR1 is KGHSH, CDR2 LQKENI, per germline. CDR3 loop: CASSPRATVSREKLFF. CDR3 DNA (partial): TGTGCCAGCTCACCACGGGCGACGGTATCGCGTGAAAAA.

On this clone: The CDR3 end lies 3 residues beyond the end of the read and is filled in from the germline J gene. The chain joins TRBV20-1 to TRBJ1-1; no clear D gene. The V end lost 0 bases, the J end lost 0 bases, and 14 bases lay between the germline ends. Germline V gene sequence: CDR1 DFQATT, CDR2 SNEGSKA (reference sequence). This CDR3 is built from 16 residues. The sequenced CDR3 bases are TGCAGTGCTAGAGATCATAAAGCAGCGATGAACACTGAA. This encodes CSARDHKAAMNTE. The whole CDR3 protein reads CSARDHKAAMNTEAFF.

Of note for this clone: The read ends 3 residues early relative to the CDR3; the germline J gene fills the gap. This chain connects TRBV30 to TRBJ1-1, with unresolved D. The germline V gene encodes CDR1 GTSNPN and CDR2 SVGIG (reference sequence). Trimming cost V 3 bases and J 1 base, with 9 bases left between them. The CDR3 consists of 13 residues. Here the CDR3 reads CAWSMTQNTEAFF. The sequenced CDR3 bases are TGTGCCTGGAGCATGACACAGAACACTGAA. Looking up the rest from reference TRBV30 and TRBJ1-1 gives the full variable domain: SQTIHQWPATLVQPVGSPLSLECTVEGTSNPNLYWYRQAAGRGLQLLFYSVGIGQISSEVPQNLSASRPQDRQFILSSKKLLLSDSGFYLCAWSMTQNTEAFFGQGTRLTVV.

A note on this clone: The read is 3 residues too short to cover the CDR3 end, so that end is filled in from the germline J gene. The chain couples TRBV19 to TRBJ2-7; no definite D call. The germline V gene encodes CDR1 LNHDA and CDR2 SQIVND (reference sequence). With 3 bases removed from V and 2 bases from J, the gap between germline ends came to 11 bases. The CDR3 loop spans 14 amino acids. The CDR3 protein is CASSIGSVPYEQYF. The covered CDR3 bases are TGTGCCAGTAGTATTGGAAGCGTTCCCTACGAG.

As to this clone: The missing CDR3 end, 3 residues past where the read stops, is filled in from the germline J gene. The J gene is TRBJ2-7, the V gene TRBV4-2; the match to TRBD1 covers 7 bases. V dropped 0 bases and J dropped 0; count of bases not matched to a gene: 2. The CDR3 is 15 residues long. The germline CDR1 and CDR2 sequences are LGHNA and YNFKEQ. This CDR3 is CASSQETGSSYEQYF. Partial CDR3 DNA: TGTGCCAGCAGCCAAGAGACAGGGAGCTCCTACGAG.

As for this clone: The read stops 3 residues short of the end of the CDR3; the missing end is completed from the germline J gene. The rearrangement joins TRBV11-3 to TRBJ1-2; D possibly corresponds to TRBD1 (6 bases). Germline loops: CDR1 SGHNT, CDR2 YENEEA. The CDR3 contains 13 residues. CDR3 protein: CASSRDTPYDYTF. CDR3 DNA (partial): TGTGCCAGCAGCCGGGACACACCCTACGAC.

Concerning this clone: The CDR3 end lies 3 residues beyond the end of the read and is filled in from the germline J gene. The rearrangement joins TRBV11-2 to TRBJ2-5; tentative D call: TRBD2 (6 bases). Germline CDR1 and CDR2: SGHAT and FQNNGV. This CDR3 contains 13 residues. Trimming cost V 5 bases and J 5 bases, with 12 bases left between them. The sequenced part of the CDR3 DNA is TGTGCCAGCAGCCGAAGGAGGGGTGAGACC. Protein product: CASSRRRGET. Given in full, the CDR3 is CASSRRRGETQYF.

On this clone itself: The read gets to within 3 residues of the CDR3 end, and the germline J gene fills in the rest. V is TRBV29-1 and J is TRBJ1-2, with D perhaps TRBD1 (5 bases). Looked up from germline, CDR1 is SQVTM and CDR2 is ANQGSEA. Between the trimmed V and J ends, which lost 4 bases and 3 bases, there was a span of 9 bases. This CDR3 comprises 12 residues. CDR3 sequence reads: CSVATGDYGYTF. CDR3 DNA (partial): TGCAGCGTTGCCACAGGAGACTATGGC.

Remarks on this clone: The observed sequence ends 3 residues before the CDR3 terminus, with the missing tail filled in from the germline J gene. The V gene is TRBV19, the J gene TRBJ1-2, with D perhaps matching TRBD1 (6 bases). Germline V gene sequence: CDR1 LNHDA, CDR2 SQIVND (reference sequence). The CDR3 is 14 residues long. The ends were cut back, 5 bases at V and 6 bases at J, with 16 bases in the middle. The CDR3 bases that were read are TGTGCCAGTAGTCTAAACCAGGGGATCGATGGC. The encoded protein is CASSLNQGIDG. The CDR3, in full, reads CASSLNQGIDGYTF.

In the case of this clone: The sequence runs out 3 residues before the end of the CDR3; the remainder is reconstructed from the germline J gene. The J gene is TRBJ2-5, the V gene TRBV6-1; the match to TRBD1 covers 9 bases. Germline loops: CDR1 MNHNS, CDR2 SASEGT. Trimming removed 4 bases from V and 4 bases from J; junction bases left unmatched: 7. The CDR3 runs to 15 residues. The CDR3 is CASSATGTGRETQYF. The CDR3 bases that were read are TGTGCCAGCAGTGCGACGGGGACAGGGCGAGAGACC.

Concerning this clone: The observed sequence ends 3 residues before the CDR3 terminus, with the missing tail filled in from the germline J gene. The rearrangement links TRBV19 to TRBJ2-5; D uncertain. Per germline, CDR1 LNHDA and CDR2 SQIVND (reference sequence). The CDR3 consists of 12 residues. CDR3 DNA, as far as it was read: TGTGCCAGTAGTATGCCAGGTAGTACC. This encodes CASSMPGST. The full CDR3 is CASSMPGSTQYF.

The CDR3 loop is CASSLGGGSYNEQFF. Partial CDR3 DNA: TGTGCCAGCTCACTAGGGGGGGGCTCCTACAATGAG. The rearrangement links TRBV18 to TRBJ2-1; maybe TRBD2 (7 bases). The read is 3 residues too short to cover the CDR3 end, so that end is filled in from the germline J gene. Germline V gives CDR1 KGHSH, CDR2 LQKENI. Deletions cut 4 bases from V and 0 bases from J, with 10 bases between. CDR3 length: 15 amino acids.

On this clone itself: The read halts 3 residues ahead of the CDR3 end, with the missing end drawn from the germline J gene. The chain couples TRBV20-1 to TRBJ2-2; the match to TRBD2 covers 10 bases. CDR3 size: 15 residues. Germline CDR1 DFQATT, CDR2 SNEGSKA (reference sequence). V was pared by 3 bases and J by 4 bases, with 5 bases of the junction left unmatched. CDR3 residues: CSARPGTSATGELFF. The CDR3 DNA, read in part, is TGCAGTGCTAGGCCTGGGACTAGCGCCACCGGGGAG.

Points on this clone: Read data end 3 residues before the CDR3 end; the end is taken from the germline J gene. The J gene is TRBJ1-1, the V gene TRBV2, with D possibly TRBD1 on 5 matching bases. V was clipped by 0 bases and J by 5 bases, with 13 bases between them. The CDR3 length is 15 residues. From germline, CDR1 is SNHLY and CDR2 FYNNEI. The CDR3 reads CASSEAAGGSTEAFF. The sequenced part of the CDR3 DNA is TGTGCCAGCAGTGAAGCGGCCGGGGGAAGTACTGAA.

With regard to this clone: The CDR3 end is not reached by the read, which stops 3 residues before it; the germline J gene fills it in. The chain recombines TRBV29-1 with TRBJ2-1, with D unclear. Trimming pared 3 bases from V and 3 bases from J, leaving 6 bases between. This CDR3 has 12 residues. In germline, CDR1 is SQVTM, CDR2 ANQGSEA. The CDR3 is CSVDVLYNEQFF. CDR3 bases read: TGCAGCGTTGATGTTCTCTACAATGAG.

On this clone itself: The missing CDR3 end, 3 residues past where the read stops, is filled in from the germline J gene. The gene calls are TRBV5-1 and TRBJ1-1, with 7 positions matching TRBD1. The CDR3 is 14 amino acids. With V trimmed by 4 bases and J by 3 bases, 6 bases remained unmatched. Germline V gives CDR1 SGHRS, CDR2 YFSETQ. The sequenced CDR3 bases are TGCGCCAGCAGCCTAGACAGGGCCTACACTGAA. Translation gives CASSLDRAYTE. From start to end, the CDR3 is CASSLDRAYTEAFF.

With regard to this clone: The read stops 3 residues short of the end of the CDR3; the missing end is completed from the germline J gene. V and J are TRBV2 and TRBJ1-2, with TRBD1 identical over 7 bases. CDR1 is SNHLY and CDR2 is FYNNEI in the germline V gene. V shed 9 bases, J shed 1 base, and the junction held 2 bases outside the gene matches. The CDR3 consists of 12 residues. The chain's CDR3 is CASDRDNYGYTF. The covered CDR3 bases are TGTGCCAGTGACAGGGATAACTATGGC.

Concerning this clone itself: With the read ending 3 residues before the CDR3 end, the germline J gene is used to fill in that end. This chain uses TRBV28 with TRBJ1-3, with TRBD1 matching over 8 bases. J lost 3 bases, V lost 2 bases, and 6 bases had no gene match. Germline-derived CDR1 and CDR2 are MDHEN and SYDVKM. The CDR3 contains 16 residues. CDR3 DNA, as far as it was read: TGTGCCAGCAGTTTACTACTGACAGGGGTTGGAAACACC. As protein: CASSLLLTGVGNT. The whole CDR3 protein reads CASSLLLTGVGNTIYF.

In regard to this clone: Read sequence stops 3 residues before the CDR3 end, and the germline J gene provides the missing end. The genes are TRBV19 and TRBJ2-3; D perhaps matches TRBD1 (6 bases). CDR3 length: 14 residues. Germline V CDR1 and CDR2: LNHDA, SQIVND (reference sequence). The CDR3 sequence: CASSKGGSNQPQYF. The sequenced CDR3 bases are TGTGCCAGTAGTAAAGGGGGAAGCAATCAGCCG.

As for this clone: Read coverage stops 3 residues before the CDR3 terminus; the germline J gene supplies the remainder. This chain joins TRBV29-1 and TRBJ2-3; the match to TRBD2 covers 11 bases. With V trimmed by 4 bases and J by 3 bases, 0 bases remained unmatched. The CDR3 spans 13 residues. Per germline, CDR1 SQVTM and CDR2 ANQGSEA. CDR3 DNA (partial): TGCAGCGTTGGACTAGCGGGAACAGATACG. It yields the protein CSVGLAGTDT. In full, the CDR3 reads CSVGLAGTDTQYF.

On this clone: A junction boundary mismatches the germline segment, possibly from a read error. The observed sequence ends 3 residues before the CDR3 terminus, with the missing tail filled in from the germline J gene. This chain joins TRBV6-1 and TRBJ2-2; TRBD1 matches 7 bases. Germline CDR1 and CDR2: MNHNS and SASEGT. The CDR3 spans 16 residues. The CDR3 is CASREAYRGGNSPLFF. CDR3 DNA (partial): TGTGCCAGCAGAGAAGCTTACAGGGGTGGAAATTCACCG.

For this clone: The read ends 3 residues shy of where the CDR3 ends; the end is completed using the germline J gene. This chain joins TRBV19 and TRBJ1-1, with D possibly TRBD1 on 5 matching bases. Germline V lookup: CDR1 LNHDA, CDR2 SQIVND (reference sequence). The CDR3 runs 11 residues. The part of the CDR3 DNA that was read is TGTGCCAGTAGTTGGGGCGGGGGA. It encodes CASSWGGG. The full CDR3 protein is CASSWGGGAFF.

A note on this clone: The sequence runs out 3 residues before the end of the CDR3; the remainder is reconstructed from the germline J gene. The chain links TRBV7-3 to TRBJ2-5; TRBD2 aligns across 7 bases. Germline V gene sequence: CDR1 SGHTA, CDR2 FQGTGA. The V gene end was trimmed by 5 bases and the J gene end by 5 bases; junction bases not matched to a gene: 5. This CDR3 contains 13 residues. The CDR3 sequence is CASSTQGGETQYF. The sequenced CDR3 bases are TGTGCCAGCAGCACCCAGGGAGGGGAGACC.

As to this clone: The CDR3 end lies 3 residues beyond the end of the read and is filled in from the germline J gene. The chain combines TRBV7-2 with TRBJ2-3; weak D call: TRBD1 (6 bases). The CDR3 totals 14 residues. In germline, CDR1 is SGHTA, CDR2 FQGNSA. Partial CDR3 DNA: TGTGCCAGCAGCTTAGACAGGGTCCAAGAGACG. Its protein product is CASSLDRVQET. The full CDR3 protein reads CASSLDRVQETQYF.